This T cell receptor (beta chain) was observed in a study of regulatory T cells in long-lasting Graves disease. Study-level points and caveats: Persistent Graves' patients had lower TCR diversity than newly diagnosed ones.

The CDR3 has 15 amino acids. Germline loops: CDR1 MDHEN, CDR2 SYDVKM. Concerning this clonotype: The antigen remains unidentified. One junction end disagrees with the germline gene, perhaps due to a read error.

The time point here: persistent/refractory GD, antithyroid drugs over 5 years with positive TRAb. Extracted RNA from PBMCs served as the source of the TCR library. Assembly of TCR beta libraries relied on iRepertoire HTBI primers together with Arm-PCR of CDR3 regions. A single record per CDR3 protein comes from TCRdb applying MiXCR to the multiplex PCR reads. The sample lists 450,000 or so distinct CDR3 sequences; 20% to 25% were seen once. The material was peripheral blood mononuclear cells (PBMCs), obtained when the disease was refractory, from a patient treated with antithyroid drugs. The receptor was isolated from a female donor with Graves disease. This sequence joins TRBV28 and TRBJ2-1, with 7 bases fitting TRBD2. The CDR3 DNA reads TGTGCCAGCAGTTTAGGCGGGAGCTCCTACAGTGAGCAGTTCTTC. It translates to CASSLGGSSYSEQFF.